The T cell receptor (beta chain) described here comes from a study of vaccination and CD4 T cells after COVID-19. Across the study: The convalescents included six males and four females, and among them two were Hispanic while seven were Caucasian.

In its sample, this clonotype was seen a few times. Its antigen is still unknown. As to treatment: roughly nine-day PBMC culture with coronavirus spike peptide pools or control peptides (ViraFEST assay). With the Oncomine TCR Beta short-read assay, DNA from cultured CD4+ T cells was sequenced. In TCRdb, the PCR reads were re-called with MiXCR into one record per CDR3 protein. Found here are tens of thousands of distinct CDR3 sequences, over 25% of them singletons; the top ten hold under 15%. This TCR was recovered from a human donor with COVID-19. The specimen sequenced was cultured CD4+ T cells from blood.

The CDR3 bases are TGTGCCAGCAGCTCCACGTCCGGGACGGGGGGAGAGCAGTACTTC. Protein product: CASSSTSGTGGEQYF. This chain connects TRBV7-2 to TRBJ2-7; 7 nucleotides agree with TRBD2. V lost 4 bases to trimming and J lost 7 bases; unmatched junction nucleotides: 13. CDR3 length equals 15 residues. Germline values: CDR1 SGHTA, CDR2 FQGNSA.